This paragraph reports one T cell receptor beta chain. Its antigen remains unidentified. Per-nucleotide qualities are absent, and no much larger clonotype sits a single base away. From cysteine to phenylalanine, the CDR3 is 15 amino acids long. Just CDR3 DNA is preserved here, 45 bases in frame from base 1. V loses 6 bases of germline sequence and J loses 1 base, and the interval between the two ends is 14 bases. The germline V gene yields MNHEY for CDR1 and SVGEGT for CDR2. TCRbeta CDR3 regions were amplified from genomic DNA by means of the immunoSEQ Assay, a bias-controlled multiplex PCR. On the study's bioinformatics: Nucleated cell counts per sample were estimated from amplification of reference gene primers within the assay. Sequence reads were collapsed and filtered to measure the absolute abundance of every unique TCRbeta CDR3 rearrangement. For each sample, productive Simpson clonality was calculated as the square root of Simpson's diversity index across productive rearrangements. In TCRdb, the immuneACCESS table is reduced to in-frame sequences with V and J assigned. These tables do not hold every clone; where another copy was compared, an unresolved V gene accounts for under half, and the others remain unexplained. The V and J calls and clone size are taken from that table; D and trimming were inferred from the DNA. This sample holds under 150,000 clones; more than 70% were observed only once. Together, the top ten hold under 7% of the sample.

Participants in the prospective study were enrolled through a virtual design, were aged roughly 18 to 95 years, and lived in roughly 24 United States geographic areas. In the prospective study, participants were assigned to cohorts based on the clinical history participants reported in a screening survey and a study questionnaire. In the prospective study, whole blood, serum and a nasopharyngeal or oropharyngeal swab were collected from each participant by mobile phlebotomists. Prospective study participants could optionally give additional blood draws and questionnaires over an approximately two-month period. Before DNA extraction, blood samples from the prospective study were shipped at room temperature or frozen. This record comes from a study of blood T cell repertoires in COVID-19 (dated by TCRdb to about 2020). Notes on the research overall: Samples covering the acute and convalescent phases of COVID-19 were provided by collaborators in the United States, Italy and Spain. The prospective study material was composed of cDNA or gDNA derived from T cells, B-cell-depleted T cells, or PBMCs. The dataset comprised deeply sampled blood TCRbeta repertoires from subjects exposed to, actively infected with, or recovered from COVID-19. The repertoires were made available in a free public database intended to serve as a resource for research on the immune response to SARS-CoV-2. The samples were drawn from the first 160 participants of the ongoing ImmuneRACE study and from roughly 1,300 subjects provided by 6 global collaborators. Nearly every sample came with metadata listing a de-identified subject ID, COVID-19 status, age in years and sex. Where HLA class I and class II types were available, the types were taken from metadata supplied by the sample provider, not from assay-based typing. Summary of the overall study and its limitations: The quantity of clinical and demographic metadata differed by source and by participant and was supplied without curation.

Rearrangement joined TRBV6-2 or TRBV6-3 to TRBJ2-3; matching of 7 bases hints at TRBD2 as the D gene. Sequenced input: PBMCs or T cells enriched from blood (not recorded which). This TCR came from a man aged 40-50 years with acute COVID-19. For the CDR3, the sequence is CASRPRGARTDTQYF. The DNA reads TGTGCCAGCAGACCTCGGGGGGCCCGCACAGATACGCAGTATTTT.